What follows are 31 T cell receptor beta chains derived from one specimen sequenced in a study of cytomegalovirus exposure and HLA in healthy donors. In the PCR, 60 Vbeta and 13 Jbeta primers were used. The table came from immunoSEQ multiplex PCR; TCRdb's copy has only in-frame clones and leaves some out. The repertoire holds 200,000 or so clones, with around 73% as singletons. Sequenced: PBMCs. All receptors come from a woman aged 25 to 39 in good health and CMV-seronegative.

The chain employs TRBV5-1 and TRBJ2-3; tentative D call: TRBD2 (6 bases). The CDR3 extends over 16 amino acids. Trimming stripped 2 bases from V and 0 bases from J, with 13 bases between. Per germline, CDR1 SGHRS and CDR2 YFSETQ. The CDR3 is CASSFMGLYSTDTQYF. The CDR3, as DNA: TGCGCCAGCAGCTTTATGGGACTTTATAGCACAGATACGCAGTATTTT.

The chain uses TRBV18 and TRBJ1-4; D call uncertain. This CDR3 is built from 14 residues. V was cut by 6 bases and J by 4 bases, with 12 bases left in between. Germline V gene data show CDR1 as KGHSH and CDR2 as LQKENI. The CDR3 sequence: CASSYGRFNEKLFF. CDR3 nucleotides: TGTGCCAGCTCCTACGGGAGGTTTAATGAAAAACTGTTTTTT.

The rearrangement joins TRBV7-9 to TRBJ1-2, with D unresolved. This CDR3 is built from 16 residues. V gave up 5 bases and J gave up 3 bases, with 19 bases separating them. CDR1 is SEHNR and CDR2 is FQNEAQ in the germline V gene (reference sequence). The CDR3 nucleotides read TGTGCCAGCAGCCATAATCCACGGCGGGTCCACTATGGCTACACCTTC. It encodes CASSHNPRRVHYGYTF.

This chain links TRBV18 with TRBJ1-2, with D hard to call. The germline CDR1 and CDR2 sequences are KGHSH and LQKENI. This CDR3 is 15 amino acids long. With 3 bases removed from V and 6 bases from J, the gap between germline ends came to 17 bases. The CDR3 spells CASSPPSEVTNGYTF. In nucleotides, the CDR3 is TGTGCCAGCTCACCTCCATCGGAAGTAACTAATGGCTACACCTTC.

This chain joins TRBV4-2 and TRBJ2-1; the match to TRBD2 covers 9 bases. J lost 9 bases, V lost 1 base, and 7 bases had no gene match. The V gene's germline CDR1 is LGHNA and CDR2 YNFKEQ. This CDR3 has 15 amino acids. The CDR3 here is CASSQGTSDLGEQFF. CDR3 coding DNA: TGTGCCAGCAGCCAAGGGACTAGCGATCTCGGTGAGCAGTTCTTC.

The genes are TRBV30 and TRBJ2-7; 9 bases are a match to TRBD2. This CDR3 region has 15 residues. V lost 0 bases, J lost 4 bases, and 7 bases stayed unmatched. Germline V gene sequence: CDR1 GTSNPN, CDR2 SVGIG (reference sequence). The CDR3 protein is CAWSVRRGGAYEQYF. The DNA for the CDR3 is TGTGCCTGGAGTGTACGCCGCGGGGGGGCGTACGAGCAGTACTTC. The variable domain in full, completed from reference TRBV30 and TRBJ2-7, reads SQTIHQWPATLVQPVGSPLSLECTVEGTSNPNLYWYRQAAGRGLQLLFYSVGIGQISSEVPQNLSASRPQDRQFILSSKKLLLSDSGFYLCAWSVRRGGAYEQYFGPGTRLTVT.

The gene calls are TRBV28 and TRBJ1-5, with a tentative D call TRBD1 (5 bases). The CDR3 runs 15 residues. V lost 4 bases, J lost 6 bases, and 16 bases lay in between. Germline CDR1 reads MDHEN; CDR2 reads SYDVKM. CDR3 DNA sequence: TGTGCCAGCAGTTCCCCGGAGGGAAGGGGTCAGCCCCAGCATTTT. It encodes CASSSPEGRGQPQHF.

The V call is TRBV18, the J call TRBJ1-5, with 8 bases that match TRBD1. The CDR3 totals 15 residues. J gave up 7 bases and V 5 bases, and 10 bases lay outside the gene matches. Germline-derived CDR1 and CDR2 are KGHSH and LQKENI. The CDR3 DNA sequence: TGTGCCAGCTCATCCGGACAGGGAATCTTCCAGCCCCAGCATTTT. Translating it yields CASSSGQGIFQPQHF. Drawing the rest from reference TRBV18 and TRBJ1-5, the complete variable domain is NAGVMQNPRHLVRRRGQEARLRCSPMKGHSHVYWYRQLPEEGLKFMVYLQKENIIDESGMPKERFSAEFPKEGPSILRIQQVVRGDSAAYFCASSSGQGIFQPQHFGDGTRLSIL.

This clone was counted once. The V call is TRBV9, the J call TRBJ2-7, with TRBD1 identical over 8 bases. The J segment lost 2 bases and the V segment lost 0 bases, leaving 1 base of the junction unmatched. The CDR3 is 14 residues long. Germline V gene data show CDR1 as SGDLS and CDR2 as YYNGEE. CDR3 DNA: TGTGCCAGCAGCGTAGGACAGGGGACCTACGAGCAGTACTTC. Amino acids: CASSVGQGTYEQYF.

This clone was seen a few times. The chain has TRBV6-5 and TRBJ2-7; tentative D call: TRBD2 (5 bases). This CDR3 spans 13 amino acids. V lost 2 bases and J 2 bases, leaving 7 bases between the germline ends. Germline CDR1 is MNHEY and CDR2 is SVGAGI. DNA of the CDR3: TGTGCCAGCAGTTACGCACTAGCCTACGAGCAGTACTTC. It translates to CASSYALAYEQYF.

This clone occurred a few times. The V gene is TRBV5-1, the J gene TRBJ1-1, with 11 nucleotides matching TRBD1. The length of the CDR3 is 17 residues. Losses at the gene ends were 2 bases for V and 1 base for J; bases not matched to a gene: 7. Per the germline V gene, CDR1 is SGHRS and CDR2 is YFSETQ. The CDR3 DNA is TGCGCCAGCAGCTTTCGGACAGGGGGCGTTTCGAACACTGAAGCTTTCTTT. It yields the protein CASSFRTGGVSNTEAFF.

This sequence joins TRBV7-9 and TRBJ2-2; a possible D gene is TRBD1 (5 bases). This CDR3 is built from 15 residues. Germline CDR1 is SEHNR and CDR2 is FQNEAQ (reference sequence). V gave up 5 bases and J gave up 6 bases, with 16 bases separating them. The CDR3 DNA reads TGTGCCAGCAGCCTCAGACCAGGGTTGGCCGGGGAGCTGTTTTTT. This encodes CASSLRPGLAGELFF. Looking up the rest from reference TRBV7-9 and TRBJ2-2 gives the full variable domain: DTGVSQNPRHKITKRGQNVTFRCDPISEHNRLYWYRQTLGQGPEFLTYFQNEAQLEKSRLLSDRFSAERPKGSFSTLEIQRTEQGDSAMYLCASSLRPGLAGELFFGEGSRLTVL.

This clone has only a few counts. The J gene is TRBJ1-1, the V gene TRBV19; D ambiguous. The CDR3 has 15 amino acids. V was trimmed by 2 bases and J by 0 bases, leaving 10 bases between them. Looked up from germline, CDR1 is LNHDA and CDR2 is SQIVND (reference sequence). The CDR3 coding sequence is TGTGCCAGTAGTATATTAGGAGGGTTGAACACTGAAGCTTTCTTT. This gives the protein CASSILGGLNTEAFF. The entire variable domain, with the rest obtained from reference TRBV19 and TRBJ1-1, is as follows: DGGITQSPKYLFRKEGQNVTLSCEQNLNHDAMYWYRQDPGQGLRLIYYSQIVNDFQKGDIAEGYSVSREKKESFPLTVTSAQKNPTAFYLCASSILGGLNTEAFFGQGTRLTVV.

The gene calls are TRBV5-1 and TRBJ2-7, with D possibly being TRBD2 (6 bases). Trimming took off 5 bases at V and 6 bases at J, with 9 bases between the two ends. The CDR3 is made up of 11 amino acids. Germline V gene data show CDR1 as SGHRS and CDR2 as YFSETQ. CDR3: CASREGSEQYF. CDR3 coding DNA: TGCGCCAGCAGGGAGGGAAGCGAGCAGTACTTC.

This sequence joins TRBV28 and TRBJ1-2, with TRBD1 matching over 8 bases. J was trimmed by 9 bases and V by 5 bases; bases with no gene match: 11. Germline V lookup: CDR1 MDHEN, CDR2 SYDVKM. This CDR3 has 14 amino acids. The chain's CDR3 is CASSPPGQALSYTF. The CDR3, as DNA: TGTGCCAGCAGTCCCCCGGGACAGGCATTAAGCTACACCTTC.

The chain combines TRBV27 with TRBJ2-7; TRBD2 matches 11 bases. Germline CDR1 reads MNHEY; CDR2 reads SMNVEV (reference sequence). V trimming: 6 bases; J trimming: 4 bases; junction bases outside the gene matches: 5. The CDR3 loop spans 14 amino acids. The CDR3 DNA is TGTGCCAGCAGCCCTAGCGGGAGGCGGTACGAGCAGTACTTC. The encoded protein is CASSPSGRRYEQYF.

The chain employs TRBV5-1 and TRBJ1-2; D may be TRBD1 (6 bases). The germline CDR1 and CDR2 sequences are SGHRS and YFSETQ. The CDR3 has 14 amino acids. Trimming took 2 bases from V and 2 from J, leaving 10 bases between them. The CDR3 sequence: CASSLNTGNYGYTF. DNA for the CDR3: TGCGCCAGCAGCTTAAACACAGGGAACTATGGCTACACCTTC.

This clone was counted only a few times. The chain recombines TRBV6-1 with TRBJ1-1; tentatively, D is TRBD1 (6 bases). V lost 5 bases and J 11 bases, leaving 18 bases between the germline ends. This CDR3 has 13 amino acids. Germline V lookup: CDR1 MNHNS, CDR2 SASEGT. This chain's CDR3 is CASSSISRQEAFF. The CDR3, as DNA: TGTGCCAGCAGTTCCATTAGCCGACAGGAGGCTTTCTTT.

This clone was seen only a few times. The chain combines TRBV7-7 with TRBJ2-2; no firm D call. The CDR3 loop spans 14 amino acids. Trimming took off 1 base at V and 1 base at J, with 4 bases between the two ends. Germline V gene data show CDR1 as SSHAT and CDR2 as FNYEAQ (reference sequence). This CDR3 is CASSLGQNTGELFF. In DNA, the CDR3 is TGTGCCAGCAGCTTAGGTCAGAACACCGGGGAGCTGTTTTTT.

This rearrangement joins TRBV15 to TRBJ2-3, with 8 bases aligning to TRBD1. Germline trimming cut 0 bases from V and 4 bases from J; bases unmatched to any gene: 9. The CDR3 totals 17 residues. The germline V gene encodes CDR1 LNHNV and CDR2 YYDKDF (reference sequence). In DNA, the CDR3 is TGTGCCACCAGCAGAGACTCGGACAGGGCGGGCTCAGATACGCAGTATTTT. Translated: CATSRDSDRAGSDTQYF.

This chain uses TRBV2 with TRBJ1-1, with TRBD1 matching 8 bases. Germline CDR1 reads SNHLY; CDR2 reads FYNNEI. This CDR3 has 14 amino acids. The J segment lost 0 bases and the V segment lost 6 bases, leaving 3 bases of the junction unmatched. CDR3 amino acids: CASSADRVNTEAFF. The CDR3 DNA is TGTGCCAGCAGCGCGGACAGGGTGAACACTGAAGCTTTCTTT. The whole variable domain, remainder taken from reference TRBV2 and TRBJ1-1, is EPEVTQTPSHQVTQMGQEVILRCVPISNHLYFYWYRQILGQKVEFLVSFYNNEISEKSEIFDDQFSVERPDGSNFTLKIRSTKLEDSAMYFCASSADRVNTEAFFGQGTRLTVV.

DNA of the CDR3: TGTTCCGGAGAGGGCAGAGGCTACGAGCAGTACTTC. Its protein is CSGEGRGYEQYF. The chain employs TRBV7-9 and TRBJ2-7; possibly TRBD2 for D (5 bases). The CDR3 consists of 12 residues. Germline CDR1 and CDR2: SEHNR and FQNEAQ (reference sequence). Complete variable domain (other parts from reference TRBV7-9 and TRBJ2-7): DTGVSQNPRHKITKRGQNVTFRCDPISEHNRLYWYRQTLGQGPEFLTYFQNEAQLEKSRLLSDRFSAERPKGSFSTLEIQRTEQGDSAMYLCSGEGRGYEQYFGPGTRLTVT.

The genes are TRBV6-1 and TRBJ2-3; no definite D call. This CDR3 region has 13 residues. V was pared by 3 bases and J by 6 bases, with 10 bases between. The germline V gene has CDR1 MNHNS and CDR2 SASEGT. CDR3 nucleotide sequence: TGTGCCAGCAGTGAGGCCAGGTGGGATACGCAGTATTTT. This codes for CASSEARWDTQYF.

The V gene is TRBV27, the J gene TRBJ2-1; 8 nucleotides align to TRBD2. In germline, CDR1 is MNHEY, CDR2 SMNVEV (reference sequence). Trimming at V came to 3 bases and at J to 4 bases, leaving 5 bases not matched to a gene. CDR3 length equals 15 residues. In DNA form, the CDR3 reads TGTGCCAGCAGTTTCGAGGCGGGAGGATACAATGAGCAGTTCTTC. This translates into CASSFEAGGYNEQFF.

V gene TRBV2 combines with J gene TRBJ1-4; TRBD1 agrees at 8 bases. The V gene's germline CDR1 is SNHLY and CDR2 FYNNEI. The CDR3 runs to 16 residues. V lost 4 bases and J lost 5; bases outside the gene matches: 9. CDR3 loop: CASSGIGQGNNEKLFF. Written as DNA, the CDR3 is TGTGCCAGCAGTGGCATTGGACAGGGTAACAATGAAAAACTGTTTTTT.

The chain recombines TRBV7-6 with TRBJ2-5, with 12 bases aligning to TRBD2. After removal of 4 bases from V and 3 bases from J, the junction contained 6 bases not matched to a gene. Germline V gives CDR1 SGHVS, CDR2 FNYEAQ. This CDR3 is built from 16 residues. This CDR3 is CASSSDRLAGEETQYF. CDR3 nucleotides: TGTGCCAGCAGCTCGGACCGACTAGCGGGGGAAGAGACCCAGTACTTC.

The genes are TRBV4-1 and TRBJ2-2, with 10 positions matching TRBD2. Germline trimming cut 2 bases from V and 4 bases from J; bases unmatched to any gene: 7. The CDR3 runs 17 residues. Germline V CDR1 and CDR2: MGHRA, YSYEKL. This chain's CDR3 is CASSQRTSGISTGELFF. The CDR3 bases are TGCGCCAGCAGCCAACGTACTAGCGGGATAAGCACCGGGGAGCTGTTTTTT.

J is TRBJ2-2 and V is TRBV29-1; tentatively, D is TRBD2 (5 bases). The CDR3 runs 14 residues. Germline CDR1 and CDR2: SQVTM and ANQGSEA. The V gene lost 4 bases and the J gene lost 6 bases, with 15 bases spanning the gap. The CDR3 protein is CSVGAGLAPGELFF. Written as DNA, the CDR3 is TGCAGCGTTGGGGCCGGACTCGCGCCCGGGGAGCTGTTTTTT.

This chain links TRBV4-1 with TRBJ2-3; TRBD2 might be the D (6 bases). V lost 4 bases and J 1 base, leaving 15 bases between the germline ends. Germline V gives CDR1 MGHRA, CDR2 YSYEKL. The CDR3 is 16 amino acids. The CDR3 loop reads CASSRWGGFGTDTQYF. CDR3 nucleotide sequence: TGCGCCAGCAGCCGGTGGGGAGGATTTGGCACAGATACGCAGTATTTT.

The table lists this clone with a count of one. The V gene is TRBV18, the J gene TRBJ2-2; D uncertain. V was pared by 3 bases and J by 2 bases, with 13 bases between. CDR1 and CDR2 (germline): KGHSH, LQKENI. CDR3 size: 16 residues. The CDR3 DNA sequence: TGTGCCAGCTCACCTAATGGTGGCAGAAACACCGGGGAGCTGTTTTTT. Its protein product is CASSPNGGRNTGELFF.

The CDR3 here is CASSGLGVGKTQYF. CDR3 sequence (DNA): TGTGCCAGCTCTGGTTTAGGGGTCGGAAAGACCCAGTACTTC. The chain joins TRBV18 to TRBJ2-5; D might be TRBD1 (5 bases). The CDR3 is 14 residues long. Trimming cost V 6 bases and J 6 bases, with 17 bases left between them. The germline CDR1 and CDR2 sequences are KGHSH and LQKENI.